Presented here are 5 T cell receptor beta chains from one specimen sequenced in a study of T cell responses to AZD1222 COVID-19 vaccine. Profiled with immunoSEQ multiplex PCR; TCRdb holds only in-frame clones, not every one. The data contain 94,000 or so clones, roughly nine tenths of them singletons. Sample: peripheral blood, taken on day 0 of AZD1222 vaccination. The receptors here all came from an adult in good health.

CDR3 protein: CASSFPGGNGYTF. CDR3 nucleotide sequence: TGTGCCAGCAGTTTCCCGGGGGGGAATGGCTACACCTTC. The chain has TRBV27 and TRBJ1-2, with D perhaps matching TRBD1 (5 bases). The ends were cut back, 3 bases at V and 6 bases at J, with 11 bases in the middle. CDR3 length: 13 residues. The germline CDR1 and CDR2 sequences are MNHEY and SMNVEV (reference sequence).

The V call is TRBV19, the J call TRBJ2-7; 10 bases match TRBD1. CDR1 LNHDA and CDR2 SQIVND come from the germline V gene (reference sequence). V dropped 4 bases and J dropped 5; count of bases not matched to a gene: 11. The CDR3 runs 16 residues. The CDR3 coding sequence is TGTGCCAGTAGTACGACCCGACAGGGGGCGCGGGACGAGCAGTACTTC. It yields the protein CASSTTRQGARDEQYF. Full variable domain (outside the CDR3, taken from reference TRBV19 and TRBJ2-7): DGGITQSPKYLFRKEGQNVTLSCEQNLNHDAMYWYRQDPGQGLRLIYYSQIVNDFQKGDIAEGYSVSREKKESFPLTVTSAQKNPTAFYLCASSTTRQGARDEQYFGPGTRLTVT.

The CDR3: CASSLGGWPGPETSGSEGQYF. In nucleotides, the CDR3 is TGTGCCAGCAGCTTAGGGGGGTGGCCCGGGCCCGAGACGAGCGGATCGGAAGGGCAGTACTTC. This chain links TRBV7-3 with TRBJ2-7, with a tentative D call TRBD2 (6 bases). The CDR3 has 21 residues. V gave up 2 bases and J gave up 9 bases, with 38 bases separating them. The germline V gene encodes CDR1 SGHTA and CDR2 FQGTGA.

V gene TRBV9 combines with J gene TRBJ2-5; D not certain. The germline CDR1 and CDR2 sequences are SGDLS and YYNGEE. The CDR3 spans 14 residues. Trimming took off 0 bases at V and 5 bases at J, with 11 bases between the two ends. The CDR3 DNA reads as TGTGCCAGCAGCGTAGACGGCTCCGCCGAGACCCAGTACTTC. Its translation is CASSVDGSAETQYF.

The rearrangement links TRBV28 to TRBJ1-3; possibly TRBD1 for D (5 bases). V was cut by 3 bases and J by 0 bases, with 12 bases left in between. Germline values: CDR1 MDHEN, CDR2 SYDVKM. The length of the CDR3 is 16 residues. The CDR3 spells CASSFREFRSGNTIYF. CDR3 coding DNA: TGTGCCAGCAGTTTCAGGGAGTTCCGCTCTGGAAACACCATATATTTT.